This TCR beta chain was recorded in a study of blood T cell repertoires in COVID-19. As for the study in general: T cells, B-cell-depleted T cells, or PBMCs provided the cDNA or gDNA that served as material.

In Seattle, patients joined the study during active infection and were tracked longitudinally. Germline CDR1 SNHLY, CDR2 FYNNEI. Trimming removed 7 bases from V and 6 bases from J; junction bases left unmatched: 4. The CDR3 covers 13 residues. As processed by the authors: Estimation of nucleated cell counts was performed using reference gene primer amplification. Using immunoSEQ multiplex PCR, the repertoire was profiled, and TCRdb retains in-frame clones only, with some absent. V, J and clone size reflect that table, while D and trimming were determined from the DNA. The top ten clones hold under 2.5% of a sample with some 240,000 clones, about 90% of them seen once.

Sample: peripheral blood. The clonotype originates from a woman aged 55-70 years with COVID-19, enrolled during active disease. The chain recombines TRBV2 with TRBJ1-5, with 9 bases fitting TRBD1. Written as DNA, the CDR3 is TGTGCCAGCATGAGGGACAGGGTTCAGCCCCAGCATTTT. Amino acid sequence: CASMRDRVQPQHF.